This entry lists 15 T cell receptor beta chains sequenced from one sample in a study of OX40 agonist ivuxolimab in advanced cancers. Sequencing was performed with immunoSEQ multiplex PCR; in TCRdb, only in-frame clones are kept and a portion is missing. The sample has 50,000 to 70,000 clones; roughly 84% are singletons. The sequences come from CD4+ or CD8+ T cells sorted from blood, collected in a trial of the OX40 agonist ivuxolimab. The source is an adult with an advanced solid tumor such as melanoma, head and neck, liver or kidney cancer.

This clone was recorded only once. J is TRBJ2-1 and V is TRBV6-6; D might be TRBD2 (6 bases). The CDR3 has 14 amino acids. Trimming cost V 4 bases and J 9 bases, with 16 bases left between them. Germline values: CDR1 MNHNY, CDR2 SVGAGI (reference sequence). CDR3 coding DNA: TGTGCCAGCAGTTGGCGGGATGCCGGGGGTGAGCAGTTCTTC. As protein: CASSWRDAGGEQFF.

The CDR3, as DNA: TGTGCCAGCTCACCCTCCGGGACTAGCGGGGGTGGCAATGAGCAGTTCTTC. The encoded protein is CASSPSGTSGGGNEQFF. The rearrangement joins TRBV18 to TRBJ2-1; 14 bases fit TRBD2. This CDR3 region has 17 residues. Per the germline V gene, CDR1 is KGHSH and CDR2 is LQKENI. V was clipped by 3 bases and J by 6 bases; unmatched bases: 7.

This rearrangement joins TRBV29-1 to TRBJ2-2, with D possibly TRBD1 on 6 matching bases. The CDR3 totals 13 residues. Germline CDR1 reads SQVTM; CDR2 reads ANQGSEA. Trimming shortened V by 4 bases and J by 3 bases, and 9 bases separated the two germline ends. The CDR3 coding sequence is TGCAGCGTTGGTTACAGGGACACCGGGGAGCTGTTTTTT. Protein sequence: CSVGYRDTGELFF.

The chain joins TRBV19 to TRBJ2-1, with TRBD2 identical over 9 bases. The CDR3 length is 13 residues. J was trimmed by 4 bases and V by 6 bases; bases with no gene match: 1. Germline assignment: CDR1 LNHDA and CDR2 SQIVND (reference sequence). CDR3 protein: CASRRGGYNEQFF. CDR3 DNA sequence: TGTGCCAGTAGGCGGGGGGGGTACAATGAGCAGTTCTTC.

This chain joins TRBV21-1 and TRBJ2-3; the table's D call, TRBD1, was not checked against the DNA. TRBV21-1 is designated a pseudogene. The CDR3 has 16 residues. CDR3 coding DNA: TGTGCCAGCAGCAAAGAGTACAGGGGAGTCACAGATACGCAGTATTTT. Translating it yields CASSKEYRGVTDTQYF.

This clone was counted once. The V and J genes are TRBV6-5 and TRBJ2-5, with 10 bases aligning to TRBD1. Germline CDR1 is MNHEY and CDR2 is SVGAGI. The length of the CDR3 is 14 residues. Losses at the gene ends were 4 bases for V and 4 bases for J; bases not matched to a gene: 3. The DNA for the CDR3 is TGTGCCAGCAGTTCTTGGGACAGGGGAGAGACCCAGTACTTC. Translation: CASSSWDRGETQYF.

The CDR3 nucleotides read TGTGCCAGCAGCCAAGCGCGACCGGAGGAAAAACTGTTTTTT. Translated, it gives CASSQARPEEKLFF. The chain carries TRBV7-9 and TRBJ1-4, with D hard to call. Germline V gives CDR1 SEHNR, CDR2 FQNEAQ (reference sequence). The CDR3 runs 14 residues. Trimming removed 5 bases from V and 8 bases from J, with 15 bases in between.

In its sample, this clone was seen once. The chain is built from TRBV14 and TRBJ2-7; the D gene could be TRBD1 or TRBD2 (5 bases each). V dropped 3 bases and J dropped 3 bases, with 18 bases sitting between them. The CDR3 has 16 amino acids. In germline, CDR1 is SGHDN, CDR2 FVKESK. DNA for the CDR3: TGTGCCAGCAGCCACCCCTCCCCGGTGGGGGACTACGAGCAGTACTTC. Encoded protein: CASSHPSPVGDYEQYF.

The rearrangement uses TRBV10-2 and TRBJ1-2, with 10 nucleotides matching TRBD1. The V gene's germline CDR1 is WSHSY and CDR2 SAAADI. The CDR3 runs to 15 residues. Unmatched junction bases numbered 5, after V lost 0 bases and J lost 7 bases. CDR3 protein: CASSESGGQGSGYTF. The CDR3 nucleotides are TGCGCCAGCAGTGAGTCTGGGGGACAGGGGAGTGGCTACACCTTC.

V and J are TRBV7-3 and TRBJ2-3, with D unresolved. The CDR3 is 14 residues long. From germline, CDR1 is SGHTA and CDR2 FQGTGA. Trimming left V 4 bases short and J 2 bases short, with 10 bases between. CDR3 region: CASSSSYDTDTQYF. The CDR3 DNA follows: TGTGCCAGCAGCTCCAGTTACGACACAGATACGCAGTATTTT.

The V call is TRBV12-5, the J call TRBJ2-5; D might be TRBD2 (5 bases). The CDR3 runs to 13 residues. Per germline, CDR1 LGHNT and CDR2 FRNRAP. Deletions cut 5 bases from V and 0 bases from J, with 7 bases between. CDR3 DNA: TGTGCTAGTGGTGCGGACTACCAAGAGACCCAGTACTTC. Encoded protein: CASGADYQETQYF.

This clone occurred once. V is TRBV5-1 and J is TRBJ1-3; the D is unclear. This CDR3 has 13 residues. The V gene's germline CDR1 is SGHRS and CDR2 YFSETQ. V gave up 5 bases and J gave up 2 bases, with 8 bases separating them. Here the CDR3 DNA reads TGCGCCAGCAGAGAGGGTGCTGGAAACACCATATATTTT. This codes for CASREGAGNTIYF.

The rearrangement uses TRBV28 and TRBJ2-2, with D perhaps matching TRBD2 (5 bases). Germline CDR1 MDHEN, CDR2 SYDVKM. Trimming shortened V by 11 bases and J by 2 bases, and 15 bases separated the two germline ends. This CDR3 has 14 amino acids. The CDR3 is CALAARRNTGELFF. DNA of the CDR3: TGTGCCCTAGCTGCCCGTCGCAACACCGGGGAGCTGTTTTTT.

The CDR3 DNA reads as TGTGCCAGCAGTTACTCAACAGGGGTTGGTAATCAGCCCCAGCATTTT. Protein product: CASSYSTGVGNQPQHF. The J gene is TRBJ1-5, the V gene TRBV6-6, with 7 bases fitting TRBD1. This CDR3 region has 16 residues. V was clipped by 0 bases and J by 4 bases; unmatched bases: 6. Germline lookup yields CDR1 MNHNY and CDR2 SVGAGI (reference sequence).

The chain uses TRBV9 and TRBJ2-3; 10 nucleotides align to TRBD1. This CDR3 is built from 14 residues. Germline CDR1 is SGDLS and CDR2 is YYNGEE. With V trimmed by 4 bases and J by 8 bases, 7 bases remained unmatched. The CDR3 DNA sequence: TGTGCCAGCAGCCTACGGGACAGGGGTCGTACGCAGTATTTT. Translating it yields CASSLRDRGRTQYF. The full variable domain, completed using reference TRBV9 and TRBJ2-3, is DSGVTQTPKHLITATGQRVTLRCSPRSGDLSVYWYQQSLDQGLQFLIQYYNGEERAKGNILERFSAQQFPDLHSELNLSSLELGDSALYFCASSLRDRGRTQYFGPGTRLTVL.